This TCR beta chain is drawn from a study of sequential checkpoint blockade in melanoma. Study context: Arm A got nivolumab then ipilimumab; arm B the reverse, 1:1. After both sequences, patients received maintenance nivolumab.

The treatment here: randomized to nivolumab then ipilimumab (arm A) or the reverse (arm B). DNA-damaging chemotherapy had not been given to any patient beforehand. PBMC sorting kept live CD3+CD8+ cells without CD19 or CD56. The V segment lost 8 bases and the J segment 7 bases; nucleotides outside the gene matches: 5. The CDR3 consists of 12 residues. Germline CDR1 and CDR2: MGHDK and SYGVNS. Using immunoSEQ multiplex PCR, the repertoire was profiled, and TCRdb retains in-frame clones only, with some absent. This sample has roughly 31,000 clones; approximately 86% occur once, and the top ten carry about a fifth.

The receptor was derived from a human donor with melanoma. Sequenced material: CD8+ T cells sorted from blood (inferred from file names), taken from a patient given nivolumab and ipilimumab in sequence. The rearrangement joins TRBV25-1 to TRBJ2-1, with TRBD2 matching over 7 bases. The CDR3 DNA reads TGTGCCAGCGGGTGGACTAGTAATGAGCAGTTCTTC. It yields the protein CASGWTSNEQFF.